The clone carrying this T cell receptor beta chain occurred a few times. Its specificity is unknown. The CDR3 has 14 residues. The V and J ends lost 3 bases and 5 bases, in that order; junction bases with no gene match: 6. The germline V gene encodes CDR1 LNHNV and CDR2 YYDKDF (reference sequence). The sample comes from a study of beta chain features in type 1 diabetes. Since all of the isolated RNA was reverse transcribed, expressed TCRB transcripts were what got sequenced. Profiling relied on immunoSEQ multiplex PCR, and the TCRdb table lists in-frame clones only, not all of them. This repertoire shows around 400,000 clones, about 12% found once; its top ten account for 0.017%. Sorting gave populations that all exceeded 98% purity. General observations from the study: All four CD4+ subsets from Type 1 diabetes patients carried moderately but significantly shorter TCRB CDR3s. Patients' naive, central memory and Treg TCRB repertoires seemed closer to one another than those of healthy donors. cDNA-based sequencing might over-represent cells highly expressing TCR.

The rearrangement joins TRBV15 to TRBJ2-7, with 8 positions matching TRBD1. The source of this sequence is a man aged 18 to 35 in good health. The sequenced material came from naive CD4+ T cells from blood. CDR3 coding DNA: TGTGCCACCAGCAGGGGGACAGGCAGCCACGAGCAGTACTTC. Protein sequence: CATSRGTGSHEQYF.